Below, 23 T cell receptor beta chains from the same sample are listed, as sequenced in a study of blood T cell repertoires in COVID-19 (dated by TCRdb to 2018 to 2021). Receptor libraries were prepared by the immunoSEQ multiplex PCR assay. The clones in this table, taken by TCRdb from immuneACCESS, are in-frame only. Not every clone is retained; where verified, under half of the shortfall comes from an unresolved V gene, and the cause of the rest is unknown. The sample table shows about 220,000 clones, and 80% to 85% are seen once. The ten largest clonotypes hold over 2.5% of the sample. The specimen sequenced was peripheral blood. The receptors originated from a woman aged 30 to 39 who had recovered from COVID-19.

This chain uses TRBV12-1 with TRBJ2-5; the table names TRBD2, a call not compared with the DNA. TRBV12-1 is tagged as a pseudogene. The CDR3 is 14 residues long. The CDR3 sequence: CASSFVLKQETQYF. The CDR3 nucleotides read TGTGCCAGCAGCTTTGTGTTAAAACAAGAGACCCAGTACTTC.

The V gene is TRBV19, the J gene TRBJ2-6, with D unresolved. The V gene's germline CDR1 is LNHDA and CDR2 SQIVND (reference sequence). The V and J ends lost 10 bases and 2 bases respectively, with 12 bases between them. The CDR3 sequence is 14 residues long. The CDR3 DNA follows: TGTGCCACTATATCGAACCCTGGGGCCAACGTCCTGACTTTC. Translated: CATISNPGANVLTF.

The chain combines TRBV4-1 with TRBJ2-1, with 9 bases fitting TRBD2. Germline V CDR1 and CDR2: MGHRA, YSYEKL. The V gene end was trimmed by 1 base and the J gene end by 2 bases; junction bases not matched to a gene: 6. CDR3 length: 17 residues. The chain's CDR3 is CASSQGHSGSPYNEQFF. In DNA form, the CDR3 reads TGCGCCAGCAGCCAAGGTCATAGCGGGAGTCCCTACAATGAGCAGTTCTTC.

This chain's CDR3 is CASFGPAGAEQFF. Here the CDR3 DNA reads TGTGCCAGCTTCGGTCCAGCGGGAGCTGAGCAGTTCTTC. The chain recombines TRBV6-5 with TRBJ2-1; 8 bases match TRBD2. The CDR3 has 13 amino acids. Germline V gene sequence: CDR1 MNHEY, CDR2 SVGAGI. With V trimmed by 8 bases and J by 9 bases, 9 bases remained unmatched.

V and J are TRBV28 and TRBJ2-1; 10 bases are shared with TRBD2. The V segment lost 7 bases and the J segment 8 bases; nucleotides outside the gene matches: 11. There are 15 residues in the CDR3. The germline gives CDR1 MDHEN, CDR2 SYDVKM. This chain's CDR3 is CASTLDPGLAYEQFF. The DNA of the CDR3 is TGTGCCAGCACCCTCGACCCGGGACTAGCGTATGAGCAGTTCTTC.

The sample holds a few counts of this clone. The rearrangement uses TRBV27 and TRBJ2-2; 7 nucleotides align to TRBD2. This CDR3 is 16 amino acids long. J gave up 0 bases and V 2 bases, and 3 bases lay outside the gene matches. Looked up from germline, CDR1 is MNHEY and CDR2 is SMNVEV (reference sequence). The CDR3 DNA reads TGTGCCAGCAGTTTAGCGGGGGAGCCGAACACCGGGGAGCTGTTTTTT. Its protein is CASSLAGEPNTGELFF.

Worth noting for this clone: As the CDR3 is not closed by the conserved phenylalanine or tryptophan, this likely results from a read error. The limits of the CDR3 on the DNA are not certain, so only TCRdb's listed CDR3 is given. V and J are TRBV11-3 and TRBJ1-1; TRBD1, as called in the table, went unchecked against the DNA. Germline CDR1 and CDR2: SGHNT and YENEEA. The CDR3 has 14 residues if both end residues are counted. CDR3 protein: CASSLVHVSDWTGL.

This clone was detected only once. The rearrangement links TRBV5-4 to TRBJ2-7; D is perhaps TRBD1 (6 bases). CDR3 length: 13 residues. CDR1 and CDR2 (germline): SGHNT, YYREEE (reference sequence). The V end was cut by 4 bases, the J end by 9 bases, with 17 bases between. CDR3 coding DNA: TGTGCCAGCAGCCAGTCACTGGGGGCGGCGCAGTACTTC. Translated, it gives CASSQSLGAAQYF.

This clone was recorded at least ten times. The genes are TRBV28 and TRBJ2-7; TRBD2 matches at 10 bases. Germline-derived CDR1 and CDR2 are MDHEN and SYDVKM. This CDR3 contains 15 residues. The trim removed 8 bases at V and 2 bases at J, leaving 9 bases unmatched. CDR3 amino acids: CASLAGVGGAYEQYF. CDR3 bases: TGTGCCAGCCTAGCGGGAGTAGGGGGAGCCTACGAGCAGTACTTC.

The chain carries TRBV7-9 and TRBJ1-2, with D maybe TRBD1 (6 bases). The length of the CDR3 is 14 residues. CDR1 and CDR2 from the germline V gene are SEHNR and FQNEAQ (reference sequence). V dropped 5 bases and J dropped 1 base, with 11 bases sitting between them. CDR3: CASSPGTSNYGYTF. The CDR3 coding sequence is TGTGCCAGCAGCCCCGGGACAAGTAACTATGGCTACACCTTC.

In this sample, this clone turned up a few times. This chain links TRBV4-1 with TRBJ2-7, with 7 bases matching TRBD1. With 2 bases clipped from V and 4 bases from J, the junction kept 2 bases outside the gene matches. Germline V gene sequence: CDR1 MGHRA, CDR2 YSYEKL. The CDR3 extends over 13 amino acids. CDR3 DNA: TGCGCCAGCAGCCAACAGGACAGGTACGAGCAGTACTTC. Its translation is CASSQQDRYEQYF.

The chain uses TRBV14 and TRBJ1-1; no reliable D call. The CDR3 has 15 residues. Trimming took 4 bases from V and 6 from J, leaving 18 bases between them. Germline V gene data show CDR1 as SGHDN and CDR2 as FVKESK. The CDR3 is CASSLQTEVVAEAFF. For the CDR3, the DNA is TGTGCCAGCAGCCTGCAGACCGAGGTGGTGGCTGAAGCTTTCTTT.

The chain couples TRBV5-5 to TRBJ1-6; 11 bases are a match to TRBD1. The length of the CDR3 is 16 residues. V shed 4 bases, J shed 9 bases, and the junction held 9 bases outside the gene matches. In germline, CDR1 is SGHKS, CDR2 YYEKEE (reference sequence). CDR3 sequence reads: CASSPTGQGGGSPLHF. Written as DNA, the CDR3 is TGTGCCAGCAGCCCTACGGGACAGGGGGGAGGTTCACCCCTCCACTTT.

CDR3 residues: CASSTLVLAGKTGELFF. CDR3 coding DNA: TGTGCCAGCAGCACCCTGGTTCTAGCGGGAAAGACCGGGGAGCTGTTTTTT. The chain links TRBV7-9 to TRBJ2-2; 9 bases fit TRBD2. J gave up 5 bases and V 5 bases, and 12 bases lay outside the gene matches. The CDR3 totals 17 residues. Germline V lookup: CDR1 SEHNR, CDR2 FQNEAQ (reference sequence).

The chain couples TRBV6-5 to TRBJ1-5; D might be TRBD1 (5 bases). In germline, CDR1 is MNHEY, CDR2 SVGAGI. Trimming left V 5 bases short and J 4 bases short, with 9 bases between. The length of the CDR3 is 13 residues. DNA of the CDR3: TGTGCCAGCAGTCAACAGGAAAATCAGCCCCAGCATTTT. Residues: CASSQQENQPQHF.

The J gene is TRBJ2-7, the V gene TRBV10-3; TRBD2 aligns across 16 bases. V shed 10 bases and J 5 bases; nucleotides not matched to a gene: 2. CDR3 length equals 13 residues. Germline assignment: CDR1 ENHRY and CDR2 SYGVKD. The CDR3 sequence is CATGLAGGDEQYF. For the CDR3, the DNA is TGTGCCACGGGACTAGCGGGAGGGGACGAGCAGTACTTC.

The CDR3 nucleotides read TGTGCCAGCAGCTTATCTCGAGGACTAGCGAATGAGCAGTTCTTC. Its translation is CASSLSRGLANEQFF. The rearrangement joins TRBV7-3 to TRBJ2-1; TRBD2 agrees at 9 bases. Germline V gene sequence: CDR1 SGHTA, CDR2 FQGTGA. Unmatched junction bases numbered 6, after V lost 2 bases and J lost 7 bases. This CDR3 contains 15 residues.

This clone was observed at least ten times. The V call is TRBV27, the J call TRBJ2-1; a weak D match, TRBD1 (5 bases). V was cut by 5 bases and J by 0 bases, with 14 bases left in between. Germline CDR1 MNHEY, CDR2 SMNVEV (reference sequence). The CDR3 is 16 amino acids. The CDR3 nucleotides are TGTGCCAGCAGTCCGCTTGGGGCAAACTCCTACAATGAGCAGTTCTTC. Translating it yields CASSPLGANSYNEQFF.

CDR3 sequence (DNA): TGTGCCAGCAGCTTGGTAGCGGGAGCAAATTGGGTGACCCAGTACTTC. Protein: CASSLVAGANWVTQYF. The rearrangement joins TRBV11-1 to TRBJ2-5; 9 bases map to TRBD2. After removal of 3 bases from V and 7 bases from J, the junction contained 12 bases not matched to a gene. CDR3 length: 16 residues. Germline loops: CDR1 SGHAT, CDR2 FQDESV (reference sequence).

This clone was recorded only once. The gene calls are TRBV24-1 and TRBJ2-1; the match to TRBD1 covers 7 bases. V shed 6 bases, J shed 6 bases, and the junction held 7 bases outside the gene matches. Germline V gives CDR1 KGHDR, CDR2 SFDVKD. This CDR3 comprises 14 residues. The CDR3, as DNA: TGTGCCACCAGTAGGGGGCCTTACGGCAATGAGCAGTTCTTC. Translation gives CATSRGPYGNEQFF.

The rearrangement uses TRBV2 and TRBJ1-6; no clear D. Between the trimmed V and J ends, which lost 8 bases and 6 bases, there was a span of 11 bases. This CDR3 region has 13 residues. The germline gives CDR1 SNHLY, CDR2 FYNNEI. The CDR3 DNA reads TGTGCCAGCCTCGGAGAGTTTAATTCACCCCTCCACTTT. This translates into CASLGEFNSPLHF.

CDR3 loop: CASSSSGGKQYF. The CDR3 DNA reads TGTGCCAGCAGCTCTTCAGGAGGAAAGCAGTATTTT. The chain has TRBV7-6 and TRBJ2-3, with D tentatively TRBD2 (5 bases). Germline values: CDR1 SGHVS, CDR2 FNYEAQ. The CDR3 is 12 residues long. Trimming left V 4 bases short and J 11 bases short, with 13 bases between. The full variable domain, completed using reference TRBV7-6 and TRBJ2-3, is GAGVSQSPRYKVTKRGQDVALRCDPISGHVSLYWYRQALGQGPEFLTYFNYEAQQDKSGLPNDRFSAERPEGSISTLTIQRTEQRDSAMYRCASSSSGGKQYFGPGTRLTVL.

CDR3 nucleotide sequence: TGTGCCAGCAGCCTTACTTACGAGCAGTACTTC. Translating gives CASSLTYEQYF. The gene calls are TRBV9 and TRBJ2-7, with D hard to call. The CDR3 has 11 amino acids. V was shortened by 4 bases and J by 4 bases, with 6 bases between the two germline ends. The V gene's germline CDR1 is SGDLS and CDR2 YYNGEE. The complete variable domain, with remaining parts taken from reference TRBV9 and TRBJ2-7, reads DSGVTQTPKHLITATGQRVTLRCSPRSGDLSVYWYQQSLDQGLQFLIQYYNGEERAKGNILERFSAQQFPDLHSELNLSSLELGDSALYFCASSLTYEQYFGPGTRLTVT.